A single sample gave rise to the 12 T cell receptor beta chains below, sequenced in a study of cytomegalovirus exposure and HLA in healthy donors. The study ran its PCR with 60 Vbeta and 13 Jbeta primers. TCRdb's copy holds only in-frame clones and misses some; the assay was immunoSEQ multiplex PCR. Of fewer than 70,000 clones in the sample, less than 75% were seen once. Input material: PBMCs. These receptors were obtained from a woman aged 25-40 years in good health and CMV-seronegative.

This chain connects TRBV7-7 to TRBJ1-3; no reliable D call. Germline CDR1 reads SSHAT; CDR2 reads FNYEAQ (reference sequence). V lost 5 bases to trimming and J lost 0 bases, with 8 bases between them. CDR3 length: 14 amino acids. The CDR3 region has the DNA TGTGCCAGCAGCCCCCATCCCTCTGGAAACACCATATATTTT. This codes for CASSPHPSGNTIYF.

This chain's CDR3 is CASNPTSGVANTQYF. CDR3 coding DNA: TGTGCCAGCAACCCAACTAGCGGGGTTGCGAATACGCAGTATTTT. The chain uses TRBV4-2 and TRBJ2-3; 10 positions match TRBD2. The CDR3 sequence is 15 residues long. CDR1 is LGHNA and CDR2 is YNFKEQ in the germline V gene. Trimming cost V 7 bases and J 7 bases; bases outside gene matches: 11.

The rearrangement links TRBV20-1 to TRBJ2-5; 9 bases agree with TRBD2. The CDR3 runs 11 residues. CDR1 is DFQATT and CDR2 is SNEGSKA in the germline V gene (reference sequence). The CDR3 DNA is TGCGCGGGGGGGCAACGTGAGACCCAGTACTTC. Translated: CAGGQRETQYF.

This chain uses TRBV19 with TRBJ1-1; 7 bases map to TRBD1. The CDR3 contains 13 residues. Germline assignment: CDR1 LNHDA and CDR2 SQIVND (reference sequence). Trimming removed 6 bases from V and 10 bases from J; junction bases left unmatched: 11. CDR3 protein: CASSGQDQWAAFF. Written as DNA, the CDR3 is TGTGCCAGTAGCGGACAGGACCAATGGGCAGCTTTCTTT.

The rearrangement uses TRBV5-1 and TRBJ2-5, with 9 bases that match TRBD1. The V segment lost 5 bases and the J segment 5 bases; nucleotides outside the gene matches: 13. This CDR3 has 16 residues. Germline-derived CDR1 and CDR2 are SGHRS and YFSETQ. In DNA, the CDR3 is TGCGCCAGCAGATTTCTAGCAACAGGGGGCAGGGAGACCCAGTACTTC. This translates into CASRFLATGGRETQYF.

The V and J genes are TRBV21-1 and TRBJ1-5; TRBD1 is taken as the D call from the table, unchecked against the DNA. TRBV21-1 is a pseudogene. This CDR3 is built from 19 residues. CDR3: CASTTTGGIVGYSNQPQHF. In DNA, the CDR3 is TGTGCCAGCACAACGACAGGGGGGATTGTGGGCTATAGCAATCAGCCCCAGCATTTT.

This clone showed up just a few times. The genes are TRBV9 and TRBJ2-3; perhaps TRBD1 as D (7 bases). The V end lost 0 bases, the J end lost 3 bases, and 14 bases lay between the germline ends. Germline values: CDR1 SGDLS, CDR2 YYNGEE. The CDR3 is 16 amino acids. The CDR3 nucleotides read TGTGCCAGCAGCGTAGCGTCAGGGGGGATGACAGATACGCAGTATTTT. Its protein product is CASSVASGGMTDTQYF. Full variable domain (outside the CDR3, taken from reference TRBV9 and TRBJ2-3): DSGVTQTPKHLITATGQRVTLRCSPRSGDLSVYWYQQSLDQGLQFLIQYYNGEERAKGNILERFSAQQFPDLHSELNLSSLELGDSALYFCASSVASGGMTDTQYFGPGTRLTVL.

The gene calls are TRBV10-1 and TRBJ2-3, with D tentatively TRBD1 (6 bases). Trimming removed 3 bases at V and 0 bases at J, with 10 bases between. Germline-derived CDR1 and CDR2 are WNHNN and SYGVQD (reference sequence). This CDR3 spans 15 amino acids. CDR3 sequence (DNA): TGCGCCAGCAGTGACGCAGGGGTTAGCACAGATACGCAGTATTTT. This codes for CASSDAGVSTDTQYF.

In its sample, this clone was seen once. The rearrangement uses TRBV10-3 and TRBJ2-5; TRBD2 agrees at 10 bases. This CDR3 contains 15 residues. The V gene end was trimmed by 7 bases and the J gene end by 4 bases; junction bases not matched to a gene: 9. In germline, CDR1 is ENHRY, CDR2 SYGVKD. This chain's CDR3 is CAINTVLAGRETQYF. The CDR3 DNA follows: TGTGCCATCAACACGGTACTAGCGGGGCGAGAGACCCAGTACTTC.

The chain carries TRBV4-2 and TRBJ1-2, with 7 nucleotides matching TRBD1. The CDR3 has 16 residues. V shed 1 base, J shed 4 bases, and the junction held 9 bases outside the gene matches. The V gene's germline CDR1 is LGHNA and CDR2 YNFKEQ. The CDR3: CASSQASGTASYGYTF. DNA for the CDR3: TGTGCCAGCAGCCAAGCCTCCGGGACAGCTTCCTATGGCTACACCTTC.

The chain joins TRBV11-1 to TRBJ2-7, with D perhaps TRBD1 (5 bases). V lost 2 bases and J lost 5, with 13 bases in between. This CDR3 is built from 14 residues. Germline V gene data show CDR1 as SGHAT and CDR2 as FQDESV (reference sequence). CDR3 bases: TGTGCCAGCAGCTTACAGGGCTATAGGCACGAGCAGTACTTC. Encoded protein: CASSLQGYRHEQYF. Combining the CDR3 with reference TRBV11-1 and TRBJ2-7 gives the whole variable domain EAEVAQSPRYKITEKSQAVAFWCDPISGHATLYWYRQILGQGPELLVQFQDESVVDDSQLPKDRFSAERLKGVDSTLKIQPAELGDSAMYLCASSLQGYRHEQYFGPGTRLTVT.

As for this clone: This likely came from a read error, as a far larger clone is one base away. Distinct nucleotide sequences in the sample also encode this CDR3. J is TRBJ2-7 and V is TRBV5-1; maybe TRBD1 (6 bases). Germline CDR1 and CDR2: SGHRS and YFSETQ. V was shortened by 4 bases and J by 1 base, with 18 bases between the two germline ends. The CDR3 runs 16 residues. CDR3 bases: TGCGCCAGCAGCGGACAGATTACGACCCATTCCTACGAGCAGTACTTC. Its protein is CASSGQITTHSYEQYF.